The rows below give T cell receptor beta chains drawn from one sample of a study of OX40 agonist ivuxolimab in advanced cancers. Clones were read by immunoSEQ multiplex PCR, and TCRdb kept only the in-frame ones, dropping some. The table shows roughly 120,000 clones, with around 92% occurring only once. Sequencing was performed on CD4+ or CD8+ T cells sorted from blood, taken in a trial of the OX40 agonist ivuxolimab. The receptors were sampled from an adult with an advanced solid tumor such as melanoma, head and neck, liver or kidney cancer. Both conserved end residues are part of each CDR3. D genes are given only for firm matches. Clone size is given for some rows only: seen once, a few or many times, or a class if the clone is expanded.

>-|TRBJ1-1|TRBV15|-
TGTGCCACCAGCTTGGACACAGCCGCGAACACTGAAGCTTTCTTT
CATSLDTAANTEAFF
>-|TRBJ1-5|TRBV27|-
TGTGCCAGCAAGACACCTGCTTATAGCAATCAGCCCCAGCATTTT
CASKTPAYSNQPQHF
>-|TRBJ1-1|TRBV7-6|-
TGTGCCAGCAGCTTAGCGTTGAACACTGAAGCTTTCTTT
CASSLALNTEAFF
>-|TRBJ2-5|TRBV5-1|once
TGCGCCAGCACGGCTATAGGTACAGAGACCCAGTACTTC
CASTAIGTETQYF
>TRBD1|TRBJ1-5|TRBV27|-
TGTGCCAGCAGTTCCGGGACAGGGTATCAGCCCCAGCATTTT
CASSSGTGYQPQHF
>-|TRBJ1-2|TRBV7-8|-
TGTGCCAGCAGCTTAGCGGGTTTAGTAGGCTATGGCTACACCTTC
CASSLAGLVGYGYTF
>-|TRBJ1-5|TRBV2|-
TGTGCCAGCCGCTTCAGGTCGGCTGATAGCAATCAGCCCCAGCATTTT
CASRFRSADSNQPQHF
>-|TRBJ1-2|TRBV5-1|-
TGCGCCAGCAGCTTCAAGGACGGCTTCTATGGCTACACCTTC
CASSFKDGFYGYTF
>TRBD1|TRBJ1-2|TRBV7-2|-
TGTGCCAGCAGCCCGACAGGGACAAACTATGGCTACACCTTC
CASSPTGTNYGYTF
>TRBD2|TRBJ2-1|TRBV4-3|-
TGCGCCAGCAGCCCCGGGGGGGGCGCGTATAATGAGCAGTTCTTC
CASSPGGGAYNEQFF
>-|TRBJ1-6|TRBV15|once
TGTGCCACTGCGGGACGAACGGAATCACCCCTCCACTTT
CATAGRTESPLHF
>-|TRBJ1-5|TRBV5-1|-
TGCGCCAGCAGCTTGGAATCCCCTAGCAATCAGCCCCAGCATTTT
CASSLESPSNQPQHF
>TRBD1|TRBJ2-7|TRBV6-1|-
TGTGCCAGCACGGGGACAGAGACCCTCTACGAGCAGTACTTC
CASTGTETLYEQYF
>-|TRBJ2-2|TRBV5-1|-
TGCGCCAGCAGGAACACCGGGGAGCTGTTTTTT
CASRNTGELFF
>TRBD2|TRBJ2-7|TRBV19|-
TGTGCCAGTACCCCTCTCGACGGGAGGACGTCCTACGAGCAGTACTTC
CASTPLDGRTSYEQYF
>-|TRBJ1-1|TRBV7-9|few
TGTGCCAGCAGCTTAGTAGAGAACACTGAAGCTTTCTTT
CASSLVENTEAFF
>-|TRBJ2-2|TRBV9|-
TGTGCCAGCAGCGTACAGGCCCAGGTTAAGGGGGAGCTGTTTTTT
CASSVQAQVKGELFF
>-|TRBJ2-3|TRBV6-6|-
TGTGCCAGTAACTCGCACAGCACAGATACGCAGTATTTT
CASNSHSTDTQYF
>-|TRBJ1-1|TRBV14|-
TGTGCCAGCAGCCAAGTGTGGCGGTCCGCTGAAGCTTTCTTT
CASSQVWRSAEAFF
>TRBD1|TRBJ1-5|TRBV10-3|-
TGTGCCATCAGTGACGTTACAGGGGGGTCGACGAGCAATCAGCCCCAGCATTTT
CAISDVTGGSTSNQPQHF
>-|TRBJ2-4|TRBV27|-
TGTGCCAGCAGTGGACGGCTAGCCAAAAACATTCAGTACTTC
CASSGRLAKNIQYF
>TRBD1|TRBJ1-5|TRBV18|once
TGTGCCAGCTCATATACAGGGGAGCGTCAGCCCCAGCATTTT
CASSYTGERQPQHF
>TRBD1|TRBJ1-4|TRBV5-1|-
TGCGCCAGCAGGAGCGGGACAGAACTCCTAGAAAAACTGTTTTTT
CASRSGTELLEKLFF
>-|TRBJ2-3|TRBV6-5|once
TGTGCCAGTAGCCCCCGGGGGCGCGAGTCAGATACGCAGTATTTT
CASSPRGRESDTQYF
>-|TRBJ1-1|TRBV29-1|-
TGCAGCGTTGCAAAGGGGGACACTGAAGCTTTCTTT
CSVAKGDTEAFF
>-|TRBJ2-7|TRBV27|once
TGTGCCAGCAGTCAAAGTAGTTGGATCTACGAGCAGTACTTC
CASSQSSWIYEQYF
>-|TRBJ1-3|TRBV7-6|-
TGTGCCAGCCTATCCTCTGGAAACACCATATATTTT
CASLSSGNTIYF
>TRBD1|TRBJ2-6|TRBV2|-
TGTGCCAGCAGTCCTTGGACAGGGCATACGGGTGGGGCCAACGTCCTGACTTTC
CASSPWTGHTGGANVLTF
>-|TRBJ2-7|TRBV28|-
TGTGCCAGCCTCACCTCAAGGGAGTTGGGCGAGCAGTACTTC
CASLTSRELGEQYF
>TRBD2|TRBJ2-7|TRBV27|-
TGTGCCAGCAGTCGTCTAGCGGGGCTCTACGAGCAGTACTTC
CASSRLAGLYEQYF
>-|TRBJ1-1|TRBV4-3|once
TGCGCCAGCAGCCAAGACATGGGCAGGGCCACTGAAGCTTTCTTT
CASSQDMGRATEAFF
>TRBD2|TRBJ2-1|TRBV7-2|-
TGTGCCAGCAGCCTGGATCTAGCGGGAGAGCAGTTCTTC
CASSLDLAGEQFF
>TRBD1|TRBJ1-5|TRBV6-1|-
TGTGCCAGCAGTGAAGCAGGGGGCCGGCAGCCCCAGCATTTT
CASSEAGGRQPQHF
>-|TRBJ2-7|TRBV28|-
TGTGCCAGCAGTCCCCGCCGAGGGAGCACGGTAAACGAGCAGTACTTC
CASSPRRGSTVNEQYF
>-|TRBJ2-7|TRBV9|-
TGTGCCAGCAGCGTAGTGGACAGAATGTCCTACGAGCAGTACTTC
CASSVVDRMSYEQYF
>-|TRBJ2-2|TRBV6-5|-
TGTGCCAGCAGTTACCGACAGGAGACCACCGGGGAGCTGTTTTTT
CASSYRQETTGELFF
>-|TRBJ1-1|TRBV30|-
TGTGCCTGGAGTGTTAACAGGAACACTGAAGCTTTCTTT
CAWSVNRNTEAFF
>-|TRBJ1-3|TRBV5-1|once
TGCGCCAGCAGCTTGATTGCCGTCCCGGGAAACACCATATATTTT
CASSLIAVPGNTIYF
>-|TRBJ1-3|TRBV6-5|-
TGTGCCAGCAGTTACTTAGCGGACATTGGAAACACCATATATTTT
CASSYLADIGNTIYF
>-|TRBJ2-1|TRBV7-9|once
TGTGCCAGCAGCTCCTCCCAATCCGGCCCCTACAATGAGCAGTTCTTC
CASSSSQSGPYNEQFF
>TRBD2|TRBJ2-1|TRBV4-2|-
TGTGCCAGCGCAATTCGACTAGCGGGAGCGAATGAGCAGTTCTTC
CASAIRLAGANEQFF
>TRBD1|TRBJ1-2|TRBV27|-
TGTGCCAGCAGTTCACAGGGGGGATACTATGGCTACACCTTC
CASSSQGGYYGYTF
>-|TRBJ1-1|TRBV6-1|-
TGTGCCAGCAGTGTCGAGGGTTTCACTGAAGCTTTCTTT
CASSVEGFTEAFF
>-|TRBJ1-1|TRBV28|-
TGTGCCAGCAGTCCCGGCAGCAGGAACACTGAAGCTTTCTTT
CASSPGSRNTEAFF
>TRBD1|TRBJ2-1|TRBV5-4|-
TGTGCCAGCAGCGGTCCGGGACAGGGTAACAATGAGCAGTTCTTC
CASSGPGQGNNEQFF
>-|TRBJ2-7|TRBV28|-
TGTGCCAGCCGATCCGGATTCGCCTACGAGCAGTACTTC
CASRSGFAYEQYF
>-|TRBJ2-3|TRBV27|-
TGTGCCAGCAGTTTTGACTTTTATACGCAGTATTTT
CASSFDFYTQYF
>TRBD1|TRBJ1-5|TRBV28|-
TGTGCCAGCAGTTTAATTGGGCAGGGGGCAGGTCAGCCCCAGCATTTT
CASSLIGQGAGQPQHF
>-|TRBJ2-7|TRBV5-1|-
TGCGCCAGCAGCTTGGCCTTGGCTAGAAAAAAGGACGAGCAGTACTTC
CASSLALARKKDEQYF
>TRBD2|TRBJ2-3|TRBV7-6|once
TGTGCCAGCAGCTTAGCGCCGCCCCTAGCGGGGAGCACAGATACGCAGTATTTT
CASSLAPPLAGSTDTQYF
>TRBD1|TRBJ2-3|TRBV5-1|-
TGCGCCAGCAGCTTGGCGACAGGGTGGGATACGCAGTATTTT
CASSLATGWDTQYF
>-|TRBJ1-2|TRBV7-9|-
TGTGCCAGCAGCGCCGACGAGGGGGAATATGGCTACACCTTC
CASSADEGEYGYTF
>-|TRBJ2-3|TRBV5-5|-
TGTGCCAGCAGCTTGCCAGGGCACCGGGGGACAGATACGCAGTATTTT
CASSLPGHRGTDTQYF
>-|TRBJ2-5|TRBV5-1|-
TGCGCCAGCAGCTTGGGACTAGAGGAAGAGACCCAGTACTTC
CASSLGLEEETQYF
>-|TRBJ2-6|TRBV10-1|-
TGCGCCAGCAGTGATTCGGCAGGGTGGAACTCTGGGGCCAACGTCCTGACTTTC
CASSDSAGWNSGANVLTF